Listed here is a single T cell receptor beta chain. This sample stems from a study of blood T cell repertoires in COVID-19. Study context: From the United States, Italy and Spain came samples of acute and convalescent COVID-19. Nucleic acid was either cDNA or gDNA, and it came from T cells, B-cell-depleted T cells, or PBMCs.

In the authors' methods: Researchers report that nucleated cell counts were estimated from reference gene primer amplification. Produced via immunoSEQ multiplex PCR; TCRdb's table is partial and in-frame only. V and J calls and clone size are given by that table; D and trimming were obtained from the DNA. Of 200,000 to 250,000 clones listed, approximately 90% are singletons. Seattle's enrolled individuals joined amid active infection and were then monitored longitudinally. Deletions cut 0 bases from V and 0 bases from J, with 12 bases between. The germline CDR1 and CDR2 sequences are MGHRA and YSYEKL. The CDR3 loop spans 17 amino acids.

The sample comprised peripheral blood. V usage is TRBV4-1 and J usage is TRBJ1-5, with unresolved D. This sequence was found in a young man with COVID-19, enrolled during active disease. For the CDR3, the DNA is TGCGCCAGCAGCCAAGAGTCTATCGGGTATAGCAATCAGCCCCAGCATTTT. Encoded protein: CASSQESIGYSNQPQHF.